This T cell receptor (beta chain) was recorded in a study of blood T cell repertoires in COVID-19. Measured with immunoSEQ multiplex PCR; TCRdb has only the in-frame clones, and not every one. Among about 300,000 clones, about 91% were seen once, and the ten largest hold just under 7%. The CDR3 totals 17 residues. Germline CDR1 and CDR2: SGHTA and FQGNSA. Losses at the gene ends were 5 bases for V and 4 bases for J; bases not matched to a gene: 15. The TCR originated in a woman in her twenties or thirties who had recovered from COVID-19. What was sequenced was peripheral blood. The genes are TRBV7-2 and TRBJ2-5; 8 bases align to TRBD2. The CDR3 nucleotides read TGTGCCAGCAGCCAAGGGGACGGGGGGGCGATAAGAGAGACCCAGTACTTC. This codes for CASSQGDGGAIRETQYF.